These 26 T cell receptor beta chains originate from one sample sequenced in a study of blood T cell repertoires in COVID-19. The method was immunoSEQ multiplex PCR; TCRdb's version includes in-frame clones alone and lacks a portion of them. The data contain roughly 6,400 clones, 65% to 90% of them singletons. Sequences were obtained from peripheral blood. Source of these receptors: a human donor with active COVID-19. The donor label of this sample is uncertain.

The V call is TRBV29-1, the J call TRBJ2-5, with 12 bases that match TRBD2. In germline, CDR1 is SQVTM, CDR2 ANQGSEA. The J segment lost 8 bases and the V segment lost 3 bases, leaving 7 bases of the junction unmatched. This CDR3 comprises 14 residues. In DNA, the CDR3 is TGCAGCGTTGAGGCTAGCGGGGGGGCACGAACCCAGTACTTC. Translated: CSVEASGGARTQYF.

In its sample, this clone was seen a few times. V is TRBV28 and J is TRBJ1-2; 12 nucleotides line up with TRBD1. Germline lookup yields CDR1 MDHEN and CDR2 SYDVKM. Losses at the gene ends were 10 bases for V and 8 bases for J; bases not matched to a gene: 14. This CDR3 spans 15 amino acids. CDR3 protein: CATLSPGQGARGYTF. CDR3 coding DNA: TGTGCCACCCTCTCGCCGGGACAGGGGGCGCGGGGCTACACCTTC.

The J gene is TRBJ2-5, the V gene TRBV3-1 (or the pseudogene TRBV3-2); tentatively, D is TRBD2 (5 bases). The CDR3 contains 16 residues. V lost 4 bases, J lost 5 bases, and 20 bases lay in between. Germline V CDR1 and CDR2: LGHDT, YNNKEL (reference sequence). The CDR3 spells CASSLTSPRGTETQYF. The DNA for the CDR3 is TGTGCCAGCAGCCTAACCTCCCCTCGGGGTACGGAGACCCAGTACTTC.

DNA of the CDR3: TGTGCCAGCTCAGACCAGTTTCCAACCGGGACAGGGAATAATTCACCCCTCCACTTT. Translated: CASSDQFPTGTGNNSPLHF. This chain joins TRBV18 and TRBJ1-6; 9 bases are shared with TRBD1. Trimming at V came to 5 bases and at J to 5 bases, leaving 16 bases not matched to a gene. CDR1 is KGHSH and CDR2 is LQKENI in the germline V gene. The length of the CDR3 is 19 residues.

The chain links TRBV11-3 to TRBJ2-7; 7 bases line up with TRBD1. The V gene's germline CDR1 is SGHNT and CDR2 YENEEA. Trimming cost V 5 bases and J 1 base; bases outside gene matches: 5. CDR3 size: 14 residues. The CDR3, as DNA: TGTGCCAGCAGCCCCCGACAGGGATCCTACGAGCAGTACTTC. This encodes CASSPRQGSYEQYF.

CDR3 residues: CASSLLAGTSGRKGEETQYF. The CDR3 DNA is TGTGCCAGCAGTCTGCTGGCAGGGACTAGCGGGAGGAAAGGAGAAGAGACCCAGTACTTC. This chain uses TRBV28 with TRBJ2-5, with 15 bases aligning to TRBD2. This CDR3 spans 20 amino acids. The trim removed 5 bases at V and 3 bases at J, leaving 16 bases unmatched. The germline CDR1 and CDR2 sequences are MDHEN and SYDVKM. The complete variable domain, with remaining parts taken from reference TRBV28 and TRBJ2-5, reads DVKVTQSSRYLVKRTGEKVFLECVQDMDHENMFWYRQDPGLGLRLIYFSYDVKMKEKGDIPEGYSVSREKKERFSLILESASTNQTSMYLCASSLLAGTSGRKGEETQYFGPGTRLLVL.

The chain uses TRBV5-1 and TRBJ2-2, with D uncertain. The germline CDR1 and CDR2 sequences are SGHRS and YFSETQ. Trimming shortened V by 2 bases and J by 1 base, and 12 bases separated the two germline ends. The CDR3 consists of 16 residues. CDR3 protein: CASSFAAHLNTGELFF. CDR3 in DNA: TGCGCCAGCAGCTTCGCGGCACACCTGAACACCGGGGAGCTGTTTTTT.

This clone was detected only a few times. J is TRBJ2-7 and V is TRBV6-5; D is possibly TRBD2 (6 bases). The germline V gene has CDR1 MNHEY and CDR2 SVGAGI. The CDR3 totals 12 residues. Trimming stripped 8 bases from V and 7 bases from J, with 15 bases between. The CDR3 here is CASAGHAGEQYF. CDR3 sequence (DNA): TGTGCCAGCGCCGGTCACGCGGGGGAGCAGTACTTC.

This clone was seen only once. The chain combines TRBV28 with TRBJ2-4; 7 nucleotides align to TRBD2. The length of the CDR3 is 17 residues. Germline values: CDR1 MDHEN, CDR2 SYDVKM. Losses at the gene ends were 5 bases for V and 2 bases for J; bases not matched to a gene: 12. CDR3 residues: CASSVSVAGVPKNIQYF. CDR3 sequence (DNA): TGTGCCAGCAGTGTCTCGGTGGCGGGAGTTCCCAAAAACATTCAGTACTTC.

J is TRBJ2-5 and V is TRBV18; TRBD1 agrees at 8 bases. The CDR3 loop spans 13 amino acids. The junction had 4 bases not matched to a gene; V was cut back by 3 bases and J by 7 bases. Germline V gene sequence: CDR1 KGHSH, CDR2 LQKENI. The CDR3, as DNA: TGTGCCAGCTCACCGGACAGGGTACGGACCCAGTACTTC. Its protein product is CASSPDRVRTQYF.

This sequence joins TRBV29-1 and TRBJ2-1, with a tentative D call TRBD2 (6 bases). The CDR3 runs 14 residues. Germline lookup yields CDR1 SQVTM and CDR2 ANQGSEA. V lost 8 bases to trimming and J lost 0 bases, with 14 bases between them. Here the CDR3 DNA reads TGCAGCTACAAACTCGGGAGCTCCTACAATGAGCAGTTCTTC. Its translation is CSYKLGSSYNEQFF.

This chain connects TRBV5-1 to TRBJ2-5, with 8 positions matching TRBD1. CDR1 and CDR2 (germline): SGHRS, YFSETQ. V was pared by 8 bases and J by 1 base, with 7 bases of the junction left unmatched. The CDR3 consists of 14 residues. For the CDR3, the DNA is TGCGCCAGTGACAGGGGTTCCGGCCAAGAGACCCAGTACTTC. As protein: CASDRGSGQETQYF.

The V and J genes are TRBV5-1 and TRBJ2-1; TRBD2 matches 9 bases. The CDR3 runs to 15 residues. The V gene's germline CDR1 is SGHRS and CDR2 YFSETQ. V lost 0 bases and J lost 3; bases outside the gene matches: 1. DNA of the CDR3: TGCGCCAGCAGCTTGGTAGCGGGAGACTACAATGAGCAGTTCTTC. Its protein is CASSLVAGDYNEQFF.

The CDR3 nucleotides read TGTGCCAGCAGCTTAACCCGACTAGCGGGATCGCCGTATTTT. Its translation is CASSLTRLAGSPYF. This chain uses TRBV7-2 with TRBJ2-3; 11 bases map to TRBD2. Germline CDR1 is SGHTA and CDR2 is FQGNSA. There are 14 residues in the CDR3. The J segment lost 14 bases and the V segment lost 2 bases, leaving 9 bases of the junction unmatched.

This sequence joins TRBV29-1 and TRBJ2-5, with TRBD2 matching 11 bases. The germline V gene encodes CDR1 SQVTM and CDR2 ANQGSEA. V lost 3 bases and J lost 1; bases outside the gene matches: 4. The CDR3 is made up of 15 amino acids. This CDR3 reads CSVETSGDLQETQYF. For the CDR3, the DNA is TGCAGCGTTGAGACTAGCGGGGACCTCCAAGAGACCCAGTACTTC.

Of note for this clone: Within the sample, other DNA sequences also encode this same CDR3. The gene calls are TRBV19 and TRBJ2-2; D may be TRBD2 (6 bases). Germline-derived CDR1 and CDR2 are LNHDA and SQIVND (reference sequence). Trimming shortened V by 3 bases and J by 2 bases, and 13 bases separated the two germline ends. CDR3 size: 16 residues. This chain's CDR3 is CASSILGSANTGELFF. CDR3 DNA: TGTGCCAGTAGTATCCTCGGGAGCGCAAACACCGGGGAGCTGTTTTTT.

This sequence joins TRBV4-1 and TRBJ2-3; weak D call: TRBD2 (5 bases). The germline V gene has CDR1 MGHRA and CDR2 YSYEKL. CDR3 length: 16 amino acids. Trimming took off 0 bases at V and 8 bases at J, with 18 bases between the two ends. CDR3 region: CASSQDRLLASTTQYF. CDR3 DNA: TGCGCCAGCAGCCAAGACAGACTCCTAGCTTCCACTACGCAGTATTTT.

The rearrangement uses TRBV5-1 and TRBJ1-5, with D perhaps matching TRBD1 (6 bases). The length of the CDR3 is 14 residues. Germline CDR1 SGHRS, CDR2 YFSETQ. V lost 4 bases and J 6 bases, leaving 14 bases between the germline ends. The CDR3 sequence is CASSPDSLGQPQHF. The DNA of the CDR3 is TGCGCCAGCAGCCCGGACAGCCTAGGTCAGCCCCAGCATTTT.

This rearrangement joins TRBV11-3 to TRBJ1-1; 7 bases map to TRBD1. CDR3 size: 13 residues. Germline-derived CDR1 and CDR2 are SGHNT and YENEEA. V was clipped by 5 bases and J by 4 bases; unmatched bases: 4. The CDR3 bases are TGTGCCAGCAGCGACCGACAGGGCACTGAAGCTTTCTTT. As protein: CASSDRQGTEAFF. Drawing the rest from reference TRBV11-3 and TRBJ1-1, the complete variable domain is EAGVVQSPRYKIIEKKQPVAFWCNPISGHNTLYWYLQNLGQGPELLIRYENEEAVDDSQLPKDRFSAERLKGVDSTLKIQPAELGDSAVYLCASSDRQGTEAFFGQGTRLTVV.

This clone was seen once. The gene calls are TRBV30 and TRBJ2-1; possibly TRBD2 for D (5 bases). This CDR3 comprises 17 residues. V was pared by 0 bases and J by 4 bases, with 19 bases between. Germline V gene lookup returns CDR1 GTSNPN and CDR2 SVGIG (reference sequence). CDR3 sequence: CAWSVLGGPNSYNEQFF. CDR3 bases: TGTGCCTGGAGTGTATTGGGCGGGCCGAATTCGTACAATGAGCAGTTCTTC.

The chain couples TRBV10-2 to TRBJ2-7; 9 bases fit TRBD2. V was pared by 3 bases and J by 2 bases, with 5 bases of the junction left unmatched. The CDR3 has 15 residues. CDR1 and CDR2 from the germline V gene are WSHSY and SAAADI. The CDR3 loop reads CASSDQREAPYEQYF. The DNA for the CDR3 is TGCGCCAGCAGTGATCAGCGGGAGGCCCCCTACGAGCAGTACTTC.

This chain connects TRBV11-2 to TRBJ2-7; TRBD1 matches 7 bases. The CDR3 loop spans 14 amino acids. Trimming at V came to 0 bases and at J to 7 bases, leaving 6 bases not matched to a gene. Per germline, CDR1 SGHAT and CDR2 FQNNGV. The CDR3 loop is CASSLDGQVWEQYF. In DNA form, the CDR3 reads TGTGCCAGCAGCTTAGATGGACAGGTCTGGGAGCAGTACTTC.

This clone was recorded once. The chain has TRBV6-5 and TRBJ2-7; 9 positions agree with TRBD1. V was clipped by 7 bases and J by 3 bases; unmatched bases: 10. The germline V gene has CDR1 MNHEY and CDR2 SVGAGI. This CDR3 is built from 15 residues. CDR3 sequence: CASIPWTGDLYEQYF. In DNA form, the CDR3 reads TGTGCCAGCATTCCCTGGACAGGGGACCTCTACGAGCAGTACTTC.

The rearrangement joins TRBV5-4 to TRBJ1-2; no clear D gene. The CDR3 is 15 amino acids. The V gene lost 0 bases and the J gene lost 3 bases, with 12 bases spanning the gap. CDR1 and CDR2 (germline): SGHNT, YYREEE (reference sequence). Here the CDR3 reads CASSLERSSYYGYTF. CDR3 sequence (DNA): TGTGCCAGCAGCTTGGAAAGGAGTAGTTACTATGGCTACACCTTC.

The chain carries TRBV19 and TRBJ2-5; TRBD2 agrees at 10 bases. The V and J ends lost 3 bases and 0 bases, in that order; junction bases with no gene match: 4. This CDR3 has 16 amino acids. Germline V gene data show CDR1 as LNHDA and CDR2 as SQIVND (reference sequence). The CDR3 coding sequence is TGTGCCAGTAGTATTTATAGCGGGGGGAACCAAGAGACCCAGTACTTC. Residues: CASSIYSGGNQETQYF.

The DNA of the CDR3 is TGTGCCAGCAGCGTAGATAGCGGGGGGCTCTCCCAGTACTTC. Its protein product is CASSVDSGGLSQYF. The chain joins TRBV9 to TRBJ2-7; 10 nucleotides line up with TRBD2. After removal of 0 bases from V and 10 bases from J, the junction contained 7 bases not matched to a gene. This CDR3 contains 14 residues. The germline gives CDR1 SGDLS, CDR2 YYNGEE.